This TCR beta chain was observed in a study of blood T cell repertoires in COVID-19 (TCRdb year 2020). Study-level background: Samples from collaborators originated in the United States, Italy and Spain and spanned both the acute and convalescent phases of COVID-19. Sample metadata almost always included a de-identified subject ID, COVID-19 status, age in years and sex. Where available, HLA class I and class II types were obtained from metadata supplied by the sample provider rather than from assay-based typing. The prospective study material was composed of cDNA or gDNA derived from T cells, B-cell-depleted T cells, or PBMCs. Samples came from the ongoing ImmuneRACE study (first 160 participants) plus 1,254 subjects from 6 global collaborators. Subjects who had been exposed to COVID-19, were actively infected with it, or had recovered from it provided the deeply sampled blood TCRbeta repertoires that made up the dataset. The repertoires were released in a freely available public database meant as a resource for research on the immune response to SARS-CoV-2. Results the study describes overall, beyond this receptor: Clinical and demographic metadata were provided uncurated, with the amount varying by source and participant.

Participants in the prospective study were enrolled through a virtual design, were aged about 18 to 100 years, and lived in roughly 26 United States geographic areas. To assign participants to cohorts, the prospective study relied on clinical history that participants themselves reported in a screening survey and a study questionnaire. For ImmuneRACE Cohort 3, a participant was defined as recovered based on two consecutive negative NP/OP PCR tests, clearance by a healthcare professional, or resolution of symptoms. In the prospective study, whole blood, serum and a nasopharyngeal or oropharyngeal swab were collected from each participant by mobile phlebotomists. Over a 2-month period, participants in the prospective study had the option of providing additional blood draws and questionnaires. Blood samples from the prospective study were shipped frozen or at room temperature prior to DNA extraction.

TCRbeta CDR3 regions were amplified from genomic DNA by means of the immunoSEQ Assay, a bias-controlled multiplex PCR. The authors' pipeline ran thus. The number of nucleated cells in each sample was estimated by amplification of reference gene primers within the assay. Sequence reads were collapsed and filtered to measure the absolute abundance of every unique TCRbeta CDR3 rearrangement. For each sample, productive Simpson clonality was calculated by taking the square root of Simpson's diversity index across productive rearrangements. The table was pulled from immuneACCESS by TCRdb, which kept in-frame rearrangements only. Such tables lose some clones; where checked, under half of the loss comes from unresolved V genes, and the rest has no known cause. V and J calls and clone size follow that table, whereas D and trimming were derived from the DNA. The sample table records about 330,000 clones; approximately 92% of these occur just once. Roughly 18% of the sample is held by the ten biggest clonotypes.

Its CDR3 holds 16 amino acids, cysteine through phenylalanine. Just CDR3 DNA is preserved here, 48 bases in frame from base 1. V ends up 6 bases short and J 6 bases short, with an unmatched junction base count of 12. Via the germline V gene, CDR1 is MDHEN and CDR2 SYDVKM. As for this clone: This clone's antigen is unknown. One base away there is no much larger clone; base qualities are not given.

This sequence uses TRBV28 and TRBJ1-5, and 9 bases in between align with TRBD1. The origin of this receptor is a woman in her twenties or thirties who had recovered from COVID-19. Sequencing was performed on PBMCs or T cells enriched from blood (not recorded which). The DNA sequence is as follows: TGTGCCAGCAGCACTCCGGGACAGGGCTCCGGTCAGCCCCAGCATTTT. This gives the protein CASSTPGQGSGQPQHF.